There are many counts of the clone carrying this TCR beta chain. The antigen is not known. Alongside a J-beta primer mix, a sample-barcoded 5' primer served in a second PCR lasting about 7 to 11 cycles. Each cDNA molecule, via a template-switch adaptor with 12 random nucleotides, was tagged. TCRdb re-derived calls from the 5' RACE reads in MiXCR, one entry per CDR3 protein. The sample carries approximately 960,000 distinct CDR3 sequences, roughly 29% recorded once. Peripheral blood samples of 9 to 10 milliliters were drawn from each donor. Every sample gave at least 5.5 micrograms of total RNA when it was extracted. These data originate in a study of blood T cells in healthy people across ages. Whole-study findings and limits: Per million T cells, the diversity of TCR beta decreased roughly linearly as age advanced.

Trimming at V came to 4 bases and at J to 4 bases, leaving 7 bases not matched to a gene. The germline CDR1 and CDR2 sequences are MNHNS and SASEGT. The CDR3 contains 15 residues. This sample was shared with a second study, whose subject was T cells of mothers and their children.

Sequenced material: blood. This sequence was found in a woman in her forties in good health. The J gene is TRBJ2-5, the V gene TRBV6-1; 9 bases agree with TRBD2. The CDR3 DNA reads TGTGCCAGCAGTGGCCTAGCGGGGCGGGGAGAGACCCAGTACTTC. The encoded protein is CASSGLAGRGETQYF.